This paragraph reports one T cell receptor (beta chain). Its antigen is unknown. The CDR3 is 12 residues long. From germline, CDR1 is SGHRS and CDR2 YFSETQ. This entry comes from a study of monozygotic twins with inflammatory bowel disease. For every sample, eight separate reactions were used to make cDNA. TCRdb reworked the 5' RACE reads into one entry per CDR3 protein, no DNA. The sample totals about 380,000 distinct CDR3 sequences. Study-level points and caveats: In the analysis, different T cell subtypes could not be told apart. TCRbeta inverse Simpson diversity was decreased in IBD patients versus healthy co-twins.

The specimen was blood. The rearrangement uses TRBV5-1 and TRBJ2-7. The clonotype originates from a human donor with ulcerative colitis or Crohn's disease, or a healthy co-twin of an affected twin (not recorded which). The CDR3 is CASSPNFYEQYF.